This TCR beta chain was recorded in a study of cytomegalovirus exposure and HLA in healthy donors. Study-level background: A prior study identified 90 million to 120 million unique TCR beta sequences from about 200 million T cells. Most donors, 80% to 90% of over 350 genotyped, fell in the Caucasian-associated ancestry cluster. Points from the study as a whole: Cytomegalovirus association was assigned to under 200 TCR beta chains.

The CDR3 totals 13 residues. V dropped 0 bases and J dropped 9 bases, with 12 bases sitting between them. Germline lookup yields CDR1 LGHNT and CDR2 FRNRAP. PCR employed 60 Vbeta and 13 Jbeta primers. The data were produced by immunoSEQ multiplex PCR, yet TCRdb's version contains in-frame clones alone and is incomplete. Of about 160,000 clones in the sample, around 80% were seen once. Regarding this clone: Its target is unknown.

The source is a girl aged 5 to 17 in good health and CMV-seropositive. The chain has TRBV12-5 and TRBJ2-7, with D perhaps matching TRBD1 (6 bases). Sequences were obtained from PBMCs. Here the CDR3 reads CASGLVLGGAQYF. CDR3 coding DNA: TGTGCTAGTGGTTTGGTACTTGGGGGCGCGCAGTACTTC.